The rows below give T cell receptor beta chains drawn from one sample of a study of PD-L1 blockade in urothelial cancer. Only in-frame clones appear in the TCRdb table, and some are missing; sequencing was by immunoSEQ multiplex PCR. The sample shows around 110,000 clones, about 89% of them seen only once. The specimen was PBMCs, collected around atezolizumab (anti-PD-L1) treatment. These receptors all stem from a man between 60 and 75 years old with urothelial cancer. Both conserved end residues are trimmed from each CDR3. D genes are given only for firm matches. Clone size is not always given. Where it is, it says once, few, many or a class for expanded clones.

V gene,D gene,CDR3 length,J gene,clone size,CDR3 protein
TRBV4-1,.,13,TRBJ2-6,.,ASSQDAGGANVLT
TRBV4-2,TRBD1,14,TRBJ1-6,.,ASSQSAGTANSPLH
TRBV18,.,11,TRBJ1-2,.,ASSPSQGYGYT
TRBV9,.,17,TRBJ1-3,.,ASSVETGGLGRSGNTIY
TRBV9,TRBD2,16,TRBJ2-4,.,ASSGGLAGDLAKNIQY
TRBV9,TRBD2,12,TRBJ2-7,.,ASSVAGGGYEQY
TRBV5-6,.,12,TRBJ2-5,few,ASSPLTQGETQY
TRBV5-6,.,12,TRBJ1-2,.,ASSLEDLDYGYT
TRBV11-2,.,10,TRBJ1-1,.,ASSFEGGEAF
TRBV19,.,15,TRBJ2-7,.,ASSITNLGGGSYEQY
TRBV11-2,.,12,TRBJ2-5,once,ASSPDSFQETQY
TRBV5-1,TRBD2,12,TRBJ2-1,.,ASTSSGLRNEQF
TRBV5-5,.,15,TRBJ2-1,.,ASRTVPRLDDQNEQF
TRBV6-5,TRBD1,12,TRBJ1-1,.,ASSARTGNTEAF
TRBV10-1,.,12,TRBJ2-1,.,ASSGSKRYNEQF
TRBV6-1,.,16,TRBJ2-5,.,ASSEVTAGGLFQETQY
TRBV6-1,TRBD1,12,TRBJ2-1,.,ASRKDREVNEQF
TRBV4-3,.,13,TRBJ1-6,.,ASSQELNRYSPLH